The 21 T cell receptor beta chains reported below all come from one sample, sequenced in a study of T cells after yellow fever vaccination. TCRdb processed the 5' RACE reads anew with MiXCR; each CDR3 protein has one entry. The sample holds under 200,000 distinct CDR3 sequences, roughly 11% seen once. This material consisted of CD8+ T cells sorted from PBMCs, taken 15 days after the yellow fever booster vaccination. The origin of the receptors is a man younger than 30 who received the YFV17D yellow fever vaccine.

CDR3 residues: CASSHNWGNQETQYF. DNA for the CDR3: TGTGCCAGCAGCCACAACTGGGGGAATCAAGAGACCCAGTACTTC. The chain employs TRBV4-2 and TRBJ2-5; D possibly matches TRBD1 or TRBD2 (5 bases each). The CDR3 has 15 residues. CDR1 is LGHNA and CDR2 is YNFKEQ in the germline V gene. The germline V and J ends were trimmed by 3 bases and 2 bases, with 13 bases remaining between them.

This clonotype was detected ten times or more. The J gene is TRBJ2-2, the V gene TRBV7-9; D gene unclear. The V end lost 0 bases, the J end lost 3 bases, and 8 bases lay between the germline ends. Looked up from germline, CDR1 is SEHNR and CDR2 is FQNEAQ (reference sequence). The CDR3 is 15 amino acids. Written as DNA, the CDR3 is TGTGCCAGCAGCTTAGCTGCCCTATACACCGGGGAGCTGTTTTTT. It yields the protein CASSLAALYTGELFF.

The chain links TRBV10-2 to TRBJ1-4; a weak D match, TRBD1 (5 bases). Trimming removed 9 bases at V and 0 bases at J, with 11 bases between. The germline V gene has CDR1 WSHSY and CDR2 SAAADI. The CDR3 consists of 14 residues. The CDR3 loop is CASRPQATNEKLFF. The CDR3 DNA is TGCGCCAGTCGCCCACAGGCAACTAATGAAAAACTGTTTTTT.

This clonotype has only a few counts. The J gene is TRBJ2-5, the V gene TRBV27; D unclear. The V end was cut by 3 bases, the J end by 5 bases, with 16 bases between. The CDR3 sequence is 15 residues long. From germline, CDR1 is MNHEY and CDR2 SMNVEV (reference sequence). As DNA, the CDR3 is TGTGCCAGCAGTTTTGGAGACCAACCTCGGGAGACCCAGTACTTC. Translating gives CASSFGDQPRETQYF.

The rearrangement joins TRBV7-2 to TRBJ2-3, with 10 bases matching TRBD1. The ends lost 5 bases at V and 9 bases at J; junction bases unmatched: 8. Germline V gives CDR1 SGHTA, CDR2 FQGNSA. CDR3 length equals 14 residues. CDR3 sequence (DNA): TGTGCCAGCAGCCGGACAGGGGGTGACCTCACGCAGTATTTT. It translates to CASSRTGGDLTQYF.

This clonotype was recorded a few times. The chain uses TRBV7-3 and TRBJ2-3; 12 nucleotides align to TRBD2. The CDR3 runs to 18 residues. J gave up 2 bases and V 2 bases, and 8 bases lay outside the gene matches. Germline V gives CDR1 SGHTA, CDR2 FQGTGA. This CDR3 is CASSLYPTSGGNTDTQYF. CDR3 in DNA: TGTGCCAGCAGCTTATATCCGACTAGCGGGGGCAACACAGATACGCAGTATTTT. The variable domain in full, with the rest retrieved from reference TRBV7-3 and TRBJ2-3, is GAGVSQTPSNKVTEKGKYVELRCDPISGHTALYWYRQSLGQGPEFLIYFQGTGAADDSGLPNDRFFAVRPEGSVSTLKIQRTERGDSAVYLCASSLYPTSGGNTDTQYFGPGTRLTVL.

The V and J genes are TRBV5-4 and TRBJ1-4; tentatively, D is TRBD1 (5 bases). With 0 bases removed from V and 6 bases from J, the gap between germline ends came to 9 bases. Germline-derived CDR1 and CDR2 are SGHNT and YYREEE (reference sequence). There are 14 residues in the CDR3. The DNA of the CDR3 is TGTGCCAGCAGCTTGGGAGTGGGGGATGAAAAACTGTTTTTT. This translates into CASSLGVGDEKLFF. The whole variable domain, remainder taken from reference TRBV5-4 and TRBJ1-4, is ETGVTQSPTHLIKTRGQQVTLRCSSQSGHNTVSWYQQALGQGPQFIFQYYREEENGRGNFPPRFSGLQFPNYSSELNVNALELDDSALYLCASSLGVGDEKLFFGSGTQLSVL.

This clonotype was counted at least ten times. The chain recombines TRBV6-4 with TRBJ2-3, with TRBD2 matching 7 bases. The CDR3 has 15 residues. Losses at the gene ends were 2 bases for V and 1 base for J; bases not matched to a gene: 3. CDR1 and CDR2 (germline): MRHNA, SNTAGT. CDR3 coding DNA: TGTGCCAGCAGTGACGGGGCGGGGGGCACAGATACGCAGTATTTT. Protein product: CASSDGAGGTDTQYF.

The table lists this clonotype with a few counts. The chain joins TRBV5-1 to TRBJ2-7; tentatively, D is TRBD1 (5 bases). Germline V gene data show CDR1 as SGHRS and CDR2 as YFSETQ. Trimming cost V 4 bases and J 5 bases, with 13 bases left between them. This CDR3 has 13 residues. The CDR3 loop is CASSKGQADEQYF. The CDR3 bases are TGCGCCAGCAGCAAAGGACAAGCCGACGAGCAGTACTTC.

V is TRBV5-1 and J is TRBJ1-3; no definite D call. This CDR3 contains 17 residues. Deletions cut 4 bases from V and 0 bases from J, with 17 bases between. CDR1 is SGHRS, CDR2 YFSETQ, per germline. CDR3 protein: CASSQYAGISSGNTIYF. The CDR3 DNA sequence: TGCGCCAGCAGCCAATACGCGGGCATTAGCTCTGGAAACACCATATATTTT.

This clonotype was seen only a few times. The CDR3 region has the DNA TGTGCCAGCAGTTTACGGGGGTGGGCTTTCTTT. It codes for CASSLRGWAFF. The chain joins TRBV12-3 or TRBV12-4 to TRBJ1-1; D is possibly TRBD1 (5 bases). This CDR3 is built from 11 residues. V was trimmed by 2 bases and J by 11 bases, leaving 9 bases between them.

With regard to this clonotype: An end of the junction differs from the germline gene, which may be a read error. The chain uses TRBV12-3 or TRBV12-4 and TRBJ2-2; D tentatively fits TRBD1 or TRBD2 (6 bases each). CDR3 size: 15 residues. Here the CDR3 reads CASSTRDTSTGEVFF. As DNA, the CDR3 is TGTGCCAGCAGTACCCGGGACACCTCCACCGGGGAGGTGTTTTTT.

V usage is TRBV4-2 and J usage is TRBJ2-7; tentatively, D is TRBD2 (5 bases). V was trimmed by 4 bases and J by 3 bases, leaving 22 bases between them. CDR1 is LGHNA, CDR2 YNFKEQ, per germline. The CDR3 has 17 residues. The CDR3 DNA follows: TGTGCCAGCAGCCCCCCAACCCCCCGCGGGTTGCACTACGAGCAGTACTTC. It yields the protein CASSPPTPRGLHYEQYF.

The V and J genes are TRBV7-3 and TRBJ1-1; D not certain. The germline gives CDR1 SGHTA, CDR2 FQGTGA. V was pared by 6 bases and J by 1 base, with 12 bases between. The CDR3 covers 14 residues. The CDR3 sequence: CASRPAGSNTEAFF. Here the CDR3 DNA reads TGTGCCAGCAGACCGGCCGGTTCGAACACTGAAGCTTTCTTT.

The rearrangement joins TRBV20-1 to TRBJ1-1, with 9 bases matching TRBD1. The germline gives CDR1 DFQATT, CDR2 SNEGSKA (reference sequence). V lost 0 bases to trimming and J lost 11 bases; unmatched junction nucleotides: 13. CDR3 length equals 15 residues. The CDR3 DNA follows: TGCAGTGCTAGAGAGAAAGGGACAGGGTTGGTTGAGGCTTTCTTT. Translating it yields CSAREKGTGLVEAFF.

This clonotype was seen at least ten times. The V call is TRBV7-6, the J call TRBJ1-1; D gene unclear. The CDR3 spans 14 residues. Germline V gene lookup returns CDR1 SGHVS and CDR2 FNYEAQ. Trimming took 1 base from V and 7 from J, leaving 13 bases between them. Here the CDR3 reads CASSLGTRGYEAFF. As DNA, the CDR3 is TGTGCCAGCAGCTTAGGAACACGGGGTTATGAAGCTTTCTTT.

The chain links TRBV7-2 to TRBJ2-4; TRBD1 aligns across 7 bases. Trimming cost V 3 bases and J 8 bases; bases outside gene matches: 10. The CDR3 covers 15 residues. From germline, CDR1 is SGHTA and CDR2 FQGNSA. In DNA form, the CDR3 reads TGTGCCAGCAGCTTTGCCGACAGGGTACGCGACATTCAGTACTTC. Translation gives CASSFADRVRDIQYF.

This chain connects TRBV4-1 to TRBJ2-1; 10 nucleotides agree with TRBD2. Germline V gene lookup returns CDR1 MGHRA and CDR2 YSYEKL. This CDR3 comprises 16 residues. Germline trimming cut 4 bases from V and 10 bases from J; bases unmatched to any gene: 13. CDR3 nucleotides: TGCGCCAGCAGCCTGTTACTAGCGGGGCCTTTCGAGGAGCAGTTCTTC. It specifies CASSLLLAGPFEEQFF.

This clonotype occurred a few times. V is TRBV10-3 and J is TRBJ2-7; 10 positions match TRBD1. This CDR3 region has 15 residues. With V trimmed by 10 bases and J by 0 bases, 9 bases remained unmatched. Germline V gene lookup returns CDR1 ENHRY and CDR2 SYGVKD. The CDR3 DNA follows: TGTGCCACTTCTCGGGGGACAGGGGTCTCCTACGAGCAGTACGTC. Encoded protein: CATSRGTGVSYEQYV.

This clonotype is labeled large (0.1 to 1%). Germline and junction disagree at one end, which may indicate a read error. The chain joins TRBV6-6 to TRBJ1-4, with TRBD1 matching 7 bases. CDR1 and CDR2 from the germline V gene are MNHNY and SVGAGI (reference sequence). CDR3 length: 18 residues. The CDR3 nucleotides are TGTGCCAGCAGTCACTCCCTACAGGGGACAGCAACTAATGAAAAACTGTTTTTT. It encodes CASSHSLQGTATNEKLFF.

The CDR3 DNA sequence: TGCAGTGCTAGACCCCAGAGAGAAAACTATGGCTACACCTTC. Translation gives CSARPQRENYGYTF. The rearrangement links TRBV20-1 to TRBJ1-2, with D uncertain. The V gene lost 2 bases and the J gene lost 2 bases, with 12 bases spanning the gap. Germline CDR1 is DFQATT and CDR2 is SNEGSKA (reference sequence). CDR3 length: 14 amino acids.